The 4 T cell receptor beta chains in this list originate from one sample, sequenced in a study of siplizumab effects on memory and regulatory T cells. TCRdb's copy holds only in-frame clones and misses some; the assay was immunoSEQ multiplex PCR. This table holds some 100,000 clones, over 85% found once. The sample consisted of CD8+ T cells sorted from blood. These receptors were obtained from a human donor in good health.

This rearrangement joins TRBV7-9 to TRBJ2-1; TRBD2 matches at 12 bases. CDR1 SEHNR and CDR2 FQNEAQ come from the germline V gene (reference sequence). The ends lost 5 bases at V and 8 bases at J; junction bases unmatched: 13. The CDR3 covers 17 residues. For the CDR3, the DNA is TGTGCCAGCAGCCCTCGACTAGCGGGAGCACCAGGGGATGAGCAGTTCTTC. Residues: CASSPRLAGAPGDEQFF.

This clone was picked up one time. J is TRBJ2-3 and V is TRBV10-3, with D perhaps matching TRBD1 (5 bases). Trimming pared 0 bases from V and 5 bases from J, leaving 9 bases between. This CDR3 spans 14 amino acids. Germline CDR1 ENHRY, CDR2 SYGVKD. This CDR3 is CAISESTREDTQYF. DNA for the CDR3: TGTGCCATCAGTGAGTCGACCAGGGAAGATACGCAGTATTTT.

This sequence joins TRBV30 and TRBJ2-1; 9 bases fit TRBD2. Germline V CDR1 and CDR2: GTSNPN, SVGIG (reference sequence). J gave up 0 bases and V 3 bases, and 9 bases lay outside the gene matches. The CDR3 runs to 17 residues. The CDR3 sequence is CAWRETRGGASYNEQFF. DNA for the CDR3: TGTGCCTGGAGGGAAACACGCGGGGGGGCCTCCTACAATGAGCAGTTCTTC.

V gene TRBV18 combines with J gene TRBJ1-2; D is ambiguous. Germline CDR1 KGHSH, CDR2 LQKENI. This CDR3 comprises 14 residues. Trimming took off 0 bases at V and 6 bases at J, with 11 bases between the two ends. The CDR3 loop is CASSPPMPWDGYTF. The CDR3 DNA follows: TGTGCCAGCTCACCACCGATGCCCTGGGATGGCTACACCTTC. The full variable domain, its missing parts supplied by reference TRBV18 and TRBJ1-2, is NAGVMQNPRHLVRRRGQEARLRCSPMKGHSHVYWYRQLPEEGLKFMVYLQKENIIDESGMPKERFSAEFPKEGPSILRIQQVVRGDSAAYFCASSPPMPWDGYTFGSGTRLTVV.